This T cell receptor (beta chain) was obtained from a study of blood T cells in healthy people across ages. Background on the study: Capture via template switching afforded approximately one barcoded beta molecule per two T cells.

Using a J-beta primer mix together with a sample-barcoded 5' primer, a second PCR was run for roughly 7 to 12 cycles. TCRdb independently ran MiXCR on the 5' RACE reads; one entry per CDR3 protein. Of just under 750,000 distinct CDR3 sequences listed, roughly 20% were seen once; the top ten hold about 20%. The draw of peripheral blood yielded roughly 9.4 milliliters from each donor. With each sample, at least 5.5 micrograms of total RNA were extracted. In its sample, this clonotype was seen a few times. V was cut by 2 bases and J by 0 bases, with 9 bases left in between. This CDR3 region has 15 residues. CDR1 is SGHTA, CDR2 FQGTGA, per germline.

Sequencing used blood. The receptor was derived from a man aged 70-80 years in good health. V gene TRBV7-3 combines with J gene TRBJ2-3, with a weak D call TRBD1 (5 bases). The CDR3 spells CASSLWGSSTDTQYF. Written as DNA, the CDR3 is TGTGCCAGCAGCTTATGGGGCAGCAGCACAGATACGCAGTATTTT.